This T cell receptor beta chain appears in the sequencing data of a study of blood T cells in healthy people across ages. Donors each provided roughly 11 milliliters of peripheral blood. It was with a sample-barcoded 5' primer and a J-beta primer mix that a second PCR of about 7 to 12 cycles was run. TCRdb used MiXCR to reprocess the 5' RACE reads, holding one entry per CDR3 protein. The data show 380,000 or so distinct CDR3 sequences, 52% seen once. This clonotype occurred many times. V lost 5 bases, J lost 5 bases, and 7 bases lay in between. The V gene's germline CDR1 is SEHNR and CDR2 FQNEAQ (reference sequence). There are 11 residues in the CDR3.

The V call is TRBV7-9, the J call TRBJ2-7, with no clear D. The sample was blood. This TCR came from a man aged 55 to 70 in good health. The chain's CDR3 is CASSQRHEQYF. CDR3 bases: TGTGCCAGCAGCCAGAGACACGAGCAGTACTTC.